Listed here are 8 T cell receptor beta chains from one sample, sequenced in a study of T cell responses to AZD1222 COVID-19 vaccine. Some clones are missing from TCRdb's copy, which holds only in-frame ones; the method was immunoSEQ multiplex PCR. The sample lists approximately 110,000 clones; more than 70% were seen once. Here the sequenced sample was peripheral blood, taken 28 days after the second AZD1222 dose. The receptors were sampled from an adult who received the AZD1222 COVID-19 vaccine.

The chain combines TRBV7-2 with TRBJ2-1; D remains ambiguous. CDR1 and CDR2 from the germline V gene are SGHTA and FQGNSA. V shed 2 bases and J shed 2 bases, with 10 bases lying between them. The CDR3 consists of 15 residues. CDR3 DNA: TGTGCCAGCAGCTTAACTCGCGGTACCTACAATGAGCAGTTCTTC. This sequence encodes CASSLTRGTYNEQFF.

CDR3 region: CAKMGETEAFF. As DNA, the CDR3 is TGTGCCAAGATGGGGGAGACTGAAGCTTTCTTT. The V call is TRBV28, the J call TRBJ1-1, with D perhaps matching TRBD1 (5 bases). Trimming left V 10 bases short and J 5 bases short, with 11 bases between. Germline values: CDR1 MDHEN, CDR2 SYDVKM. The CDR3 runs to 11 residues.

This clone came up a few times. The DNA for the CDR3 is TGTGCCAGTAGTAGCGGGGGGGCAATAGAAGCCATTCAGTACTTC. Residues: CASSSGGAIEAIQYF. V is TRBV19 and J is TRBJ2-4; 9 bases are shared with TRBD2. This CDR3 has 15 amino acids. The V and J ends lost 4 bases and 9 bases, in that order; junction bases with no gene match: 10. CDR1 is LNHDA, CDR2 SQIVND, per germline (reference sequence).

The chain carries TRBV4-3 and TRBJ1-2; 7 bases are shared with TRBD1. The CDR3 contains 14 residues. Losses at the gene ends were 2 bases for V and 4 bases for J; bases not matched to a gene: 4. Germline lookup yields CDR1 LGHNA and CDR2 YSLEER. The CDR3 DNA is TGCGCCAGCAGCCAAAATACAGGGGCCTATGGCTACACCTTC. It translates to CASSQNTGAYGYTF.

The rearrangement uses TRBV7-8 and TRBJ2-1; a possible D gene is TRBD2 (5 bases). The V and J ends lost 0 bases and 5 bases respectively, with 14 bases between them. The length of the CDR3 is 16 residues. CDR1 and CDR2 (germline): SGHVS, FQNEAQ. The CDR3 DNA is TGTGCCAGCAGCTTAGCGCGGGTCGGGTCCCACAATGAGCAGTTCTTC. Translation: CASSLARVGSHNEQFF. Full variable domain (remainder filled in from reference TRBV7-8 and TRBJ2-1): GAGVSQSPRYKVAKRGQDVALRCDPISGHVSLFWYQQALGQGPEFLTYFQNEAQLDKSGLPSDRFFAERPEGSVSTLKIQRTQQEDSAVYLCASSLARVGSHNEQFFGPGTRLTVL.

The chain uses TRBV3-1 (or the pseudogene TRBV3-2) and TRBJ2-5; possibly TRBD1 for D (6 bases). Germline V CDR1 and CDR2: LGHDT, YNNKEL (reference sequence). The CDR3 runs 16 residues. Trimming took off 5 bases at V and 5 bases at J, with 21 bases between the two ends. The CDR3 DNA reads as TGTGCCAGCAGCGCCCGGTTACAGGGTCTAGGCGAGACCCAGTACTTC. Translated: CASSARLQGLGETQYF.

This clone was picked up a small number of times. The CDR3 bases are TGCGCCAGCAGCCCCGGGACAGGGGGCCTAAACACTGAAGCTTTCTTT. Translating gives CASSPGTGGLNTEAFF. This sequence joins TRBV5-1 and TRBJ1-1, with 12 bases that match TRBD1. The V gene end was trimmed by 4 bases and the J gene end by 2 bases; junction bases not matched to a gene: 6. The CDR3 runs 16 residues. The V gene's germline CDR1 is SGHRS and CDR2 YFSETQ.

The chain couples TRBV5-1 to TRBJ2-1; TRBD1 matches at 7 bases. V lost 4 bases and J lost 12; bases outside the gene matches: 10. The CDR3 extends over 13 amino acids. Germline V gene sequence: CDR1 SGHRS, CDR2 YFSETQ. The CDR3 DNA sequence: TGCGCCAGCAGCCACCCCACAGGGGATTGGCAGTTCTTC. Translated: CASSHPTGDWQFF.